This T cell receptor (beta chain) was recovered during a study of blood T cell repertoires in COVID-19. Study-level background: Both acute and convalescent COVID-19 samples were obtained from the United States, Italy and Spain. PBMCs, B-cell-depleted T cells, or T cells were the source of the cDNA or gDNA that made up the material.

V shed 1 base, J shed 5 bases, and the junction held 9 bases outside the gene matches. The germline V gene has CDR1 MNHNS and CDR2 SASEGT. The CDR3 sequence is 18 residues long. Authors' methods: Amplification of reference gene primers was used by the study to estimate nucleated cell counts. Sequenced by immunoSEQ multiplex PCR; TCRdb stores in-frame clones only, minus some. V and J calls and clone size are as listed in that table; D and trimming were resolved from the DNA. Of 340,000 or so clones in the sample, around nine tenths are singletons; the top ten hold 1%. The TCR originated in a middle-aged man with active or convalescent COVID-19. The rearrangement joins TRBV6-1 to TRBJ1-5; 12 bases fit TRBD1. Sequencing was done on a sample of peripheral blood. In DNA form, the CDR3 reads TGTGCCAGCAGTGAAGGATTCTCTTGGGACAGGGGGCATCAGCCCCAGCATTTT. It is translated as CASSEGFSWDRGHQPQHF.